This T cell receptor (beta chain) was sequenced for a study of blood T cells in healthy people across ages (dated by TCRdb to 2014 to 2015). Broadly, across the study: In model experiments, roughly one uniquely barcoded TCR beta cDNA molecule per two T cells was captured by template switching. Donors of different ages were randomly distributed across sequencing lanes to avoid experimental bias. The study analyzed two additional independent replicas of 1 million unique cDNA reads from the same blood draw for two donors, one aged 18 to 30 and one aged 80 or older. The donors were split into four age groups: young (average 16 years), middle-aged (over 35), aged (approximately 59) and long-lived (under 90). The study measured age-related changes in TCR beta repertoire diversity using deep sequencing normalized with unique cDNA molecular identifiers. Beyond this particular receptor, the publication reports: Conclusive comparison of naive and antigen-experienced compartments was prevented by the profiling of bulk unsorted PBMCs. Observed TCR beta diversity correlated strongly with the percentage of naive T cells measured by flow cytometry. Because the CMV infection status of the donors was unknown, age-related changes in expanded clonotypes may potentially have been confounded. As age increased, observed TCR beta diversity per million T cells dropped in a roughly linear way, and a significant reduction was already evident by age around 41. Estimates of total diversity from one million sequenced T cells were regarded as lower bounds and underestimates. Compared with the aged group, the long-lived group had more naive CD4+ T cells, fewer expanded clones and increased TCR diversity, a pattern suggesting age selection.

The CDR3 holds 10 amino acids from the cysteine to the phenylalanine. The only DNA kept is the CDR3, 30 bases in frame from the first base. Trimming at the junction amounts to 4 bases on V and 11 bases on J, and the germline ends lie 11 bases apart. CDR1 is given as SQVTM and CDR2 as ANQGSEA, both from the germline V gene. The library was prepared using 5' RACE. The instrument given in TCRdb is Illumina HiSeq 2500. A second PCR of roughly 6 to 11 cycles was run with a J-beta primer mix and a sample-barcoded 5' primer. A template-switch 5' adaptor carrying 12 random nucleotides introduced a unique molecular identifier onto each TCR beta cDNA molecule. Each sample yielded at least 2.5 million CDR3-containing paired-end reads. All of the RNA was converted into first-strand cDNA using the Mint cDNA synthesis kit, with a TRBC-specific oligonucleotide serving as the primer. All cDNA was treated with uracil-DNA glycosylase and then went through a first 18-cycle PCR with the universal primers M1SS and BC2_uni_R. Regarding the original processing steps: For normalization, 1 million high-quality reads were randomly selected from each sample, with every read carrying a distinct molecular identifier. Instead of being binned into consensus sequences, reads with shared molecular identifiers were discarded. MiTCR, set to a Q25 quality threshold and the strictest error-elimination algorithm, was used for CDR3 identification, clonotype clustering and error correction. A nonparametric unseen species model with Euler transformation was used to estimate a lower bound on total TCR beta diversity. The public reads were run again by TCRdb, first through fastp at Q25 and then through MiXCR, and only productive beta chains were kept. Each entry is one CDR3 protein sequence, shown with its most common DNA and genes. TCRdb, not the authors, supplied the V and J calls. The sample includes about 1,400,000 distinct CDR3 sequences, with approximately 59% observed a single time. The ten largest clones represent 6.5% to 8.5% of the sample.

The roughly 39 donors, aged about 6 to 100 years, were systemically healthy Caucasian individuals from Russia. Ten milliliters of peripheral blood were drawn from each donor into EDTA-treated Vacutainer tubes. Ficoll-Paque density-gradient centrifugation was used to isolate PBMCs, with at least 6.5 million obtained per sample. Total RNA, at least 6 micrograms per sample, was extracted from PBMCs with Trizol reagent. For every donor, flow cytometry on a PBMC aliquot measured the percentage of naive CD45RAhigh/CD27high T cells. A few counts support this clonotype. Its antigen specificity is not known. No base qualities exist here, and no much larger clone lies one base off it.

Here the chain combines TRBV29-1 and TRBJ1-1; no confident D gene assignment can be made. This clonotype was sampled from a young man in good health. The sample was blood. For the CDR3, the sequence is CSVGSDPAFF. The nucleotides are TGCAGCGTTGGGTCAGACCCGGCTTTCTTT.